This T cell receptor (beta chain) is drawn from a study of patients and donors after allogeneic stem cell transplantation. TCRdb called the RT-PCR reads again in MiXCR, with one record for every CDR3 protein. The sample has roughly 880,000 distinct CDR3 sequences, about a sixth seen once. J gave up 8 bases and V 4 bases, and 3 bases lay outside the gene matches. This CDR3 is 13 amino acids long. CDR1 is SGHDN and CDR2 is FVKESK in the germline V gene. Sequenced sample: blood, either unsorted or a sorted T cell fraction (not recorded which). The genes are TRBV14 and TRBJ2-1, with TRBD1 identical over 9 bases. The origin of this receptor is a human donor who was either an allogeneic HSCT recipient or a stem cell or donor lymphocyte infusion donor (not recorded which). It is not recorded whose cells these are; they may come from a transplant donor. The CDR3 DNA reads TGTGCCAGCAGCCCAGGACAGGGGCATGAGCAGTTCTTC. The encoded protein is CASSPGQGHEQFF.